The rows below give T cell receptor beta chains drawn from one sample of a study of T cell repertoires in cytomegalovirus infection. TCRdb used MiXCR to reprocess the reads, holding one entry per CDR3 protein. The repertoire holds almost 550,000 distinct CDR3 sequences, with approximately 15% as singletons. The sequencing input was CD8+ T cells from PBMCs. The receptors here all came from a human donor in good health (CMV status not recorded). Some clones in this sample may be carry-over from other donors' samples. Both conserved end residues are part of each CDR3.

j_gene: TRBJ2-2
v_gene: TRBV6-6
CDR3aa: CASISNTGELFF

j_gene: TRBJ2-5
v_gene: TRBV7-8
CDR3aa: CASALGKQETQYF

j_gene: TRBJ1-1
v_gene: TRBV5-1
CDR3aa: CASSLEGIAFF

j_gene: TRBJ1-3
v_gene: TRBV19
CDR3aa: CASSIPTTDGNTIYF

j_gene: TRBJ1-5
v_gene: TRBV29-1
CDR3aa: CSASEGFNQPQHF

j_gene: TRBJ1-2
v_gene: TRBV11-2
CDR3aa: CASSSTGAGDGYTF

j_gene: TRBJ1-1
v_gene: TRBV10-3
CDR3aa: CAISPDLAGVNTEAFF

j_gene: TRBJ2-1
v_gene: TRBV18
CDR3aa: CASSPGTGSNEQFF

j_gene: TRBJ2-7
v_gene: TRBV2
CDR3aa: CASIQREMPTQYF

j_gene: TRBJ1-2
v_gene: TRBV15
CDR3aa: CATSRDRYRGGGYTF

j_gene: TRBJ2-7
v_gene: TRBV20-1
CDR3aa: CSAIGTSAWRQYF

j_gene: TRBJ2-1
v_gene: TRBV30
CDR3aa: CAWSAGTSGSYNEQFF

j_gene: TRBJ2-3
v_gene: TRBV9
CDR3aa: CASSVAGRDTQYF

j_gene: TRBJ2-3
v_gene: TRBV2
CDR3aa: CASITSGLRTDTQYF

j_gene: TRBJ2-7
v_gene: TRBV6-5
CDR3aa: CASRFGFEQYF

j_gene: TRBJ2-1
v_gene: TRBV7-9
CDR3aa: CASSLTSGKNEQFF

j_gene: TRBJ1-2
v_gene: TRBV29-1
CDR3aa: CSVEVRQGSYTF

j_gene: TRBJ1-2
v_gene: TRBV6-1
CDR3aa: CASRPGTGDYGYTF

j_gene: TRBJ2-2
v_gene: TRBV7-8
CDR3aa: CASSRNSGGGNTGELFF

j_gene: TRBJ1-5
v_gene: TRBV7-6
CDR3aa: CASSLKGRGNQPQHF

j_gene: TRBJ2-3
v_gene: TRBV6-5
CDR3aa: CASSYSAGRGTDTQYF

j_gene: TRBJ1-1
v_gene: TRBV29-1
CDR3aa: CSVEGGASTEAFF

j_gene: TRBJ2-3
v_gene: TRBV27
CDR3aa: CATQGGADTQYF

j_gene: TRBJ1-1
v_gene: TRBV28
CDR3aa: CASSATGWRTEAFF

j_gene: TRBJ2-5
v_gene: TRBV7-9
CDR3aa: CASREGSETQYF

j_gene: TRBJ2-5
v_gene: TRBV12-3/TRBV12-4
CDR3aa: CASSLAMYRKFETQYF

j_gene: TRBJ2-1
v_gene: TRBV11-2
CDR3aa: CASSLDRSGSEHNEQFF

j_gene: TRBJ2-5
v_gene: TRBV6-8
CDR3aa: CASTPWAEGMRRQETQYF

j_gene: TRBJ1-5
v_gene: TRBV7-9
CDR3aa: CASSSAGSAQHF

j_gene: TRBJ1-2
v_gene: TRBV12-3/TRBV12-4
CDR3aa: CASIPRAGTSYGYTF

j_gene: TRBJ1-6
v_gene: TRBV7-6
CDR3aa: CASSLRRGGNSPLHF

j_gene: TRBJ1-5
v_gene: TRBV19
CDR3aa: CASSPPLHF

j_gene: TRBJ1-4
v_gene: TRBV4-2
CDR3aa: CASSQADSGDEKLFF

j_gene: TRBJ2-1
v_gene: TRBV30
CDR3aa: CASAGSSGRGGGGFF

j_gene: TRBJ1-2
v_gene: TRBV11-2
CDR3aa: CASSLQGKEYGYTF

j_gene: TRBJ2-1
v_gene: TRBV7-9
CDR3aa: CASSLGGLGSDEQFF

j_gene: TRBJ2-2
v_gene: TRBV11-2
CDR3aa: CASSFYRGHGELFF